These 8 T cell receptor beta chains were sequenced from one sample in a study of T cell repertoires in cytomegalovirus infection. TCRdb re-called the reads through MiXCR, storing one row per CDR3 protein. This sample has fewer than 650,000 distinct CDR3 sequences, with roughly 43% found just once. Their antigens remain unidentified. The material was cultured PBMCs, obtained from culture after CMV antigen stimulation. The receptors come from a human donor in good health (CMV status not recorded). Some clones in this sample may be carry-over from other donors' samples.

This chain links TRBV9 with TRBJ2-1; maybe TRBD1 (6 bases). This CDR3 contains 12 residues. From germline, CDR1 is SGDLS and CDR2 YYNGEE. V was cut by 4 bases and J by 14 bases, with 16 bases left in between. The DNA for the CDR3 is TGTGCCAGCAGCAATCGACAGGACGCAAAGTTCTTC. As protein: CASSNRQDAKFF.

This clonotype occurred many times. This chain links TRBV7-9 with TRBJ2-3; TRBD1 aligns across 7 bases. V gave up 5 bases and J gave up 1 base; unmatched junction bases: 6. Germline V gene lookup returns CDR1 SEHNR and CDR2 FQNEAQ (reference sequence). The CDR3 contains 15 residues. This CDR3 is CASSLRQGGTDTQYF. The CDR3 DNA sequence: TGTGCCAGCAGCCTTCGACAGGGAGGCACAGATACGCAGTATTTT.

The chain joins TRBV18 to TRBJ2-5; TRBD1 is a possible D gene (6 bases). CDR3 length equals 16 residues. Trimming took 8 bases from V and 0 from J, leaving 19 bases between them. Germline V gene lookup returns CDR1 KGHSH and CDR2 LQKENI. CDR3 protein: CASTANRDPYQETQYF. CDR3 coding DNA: TGTGCCAGCACAGCGAACAGGGACCCGTACCAAGAGACCCAGTACTTC.

The chain is built from TRBV6-2 or TRBV6-3 and TRBJ2-1, with TRBD2 matching 8 bases. V dropped 6 bases and J dropped 5; count of bases not matched to a gene: 15. The CDR3 is 17 residues long. Germline loops: CDR1 MNHEY, CDR2 SVGEGT. The CDR3 sequence: CASSSFSTGGQHNEQFF. The CDR3 DNA sequence: TGTGCCAGCAGCTCCTTTTCGACGGGAGGGCAGCACAATGAGCAGTTCTTC.

The V gene is TRBV28, the J gene TRBJ2-1; D call uncertain. The V end was cut by 5 bases, the J end by 0 bases, with 11 bases between. The CDR3 length is 15 residues. Germline values: CDR1 MDHEN, CDR2 SYDVKM. The CDR3 loop is CASSPLIRSYNEQFF. Here the CDR3 DNA reads TGTGCCAGCAGTCCCCTTATCCGCTCCTACAATGAGCAGTTCTTC.

This clonotype turned up a few times. The CDR3 DNA sequence: TGCGCCAGCAGCCCGACAGGGACTACCGGGGCCAACGTCCTGACTTTC. It yields the protein CASSPTGTTGANVLTF. The genes are TRBV5-1 and TRBJ2-6; D is possibly TRBD1 or TRBD2 (7 bases each). This CDR3 is built from 16 residues. The germline gives CDR1 SGHRS, CDR2 YFSETQ. V lost 4 bases to trimming and J lost 4 bases, with 15 bases between them.

The gene calls are TRBV20-1 and TRBJ1-1; unclear D gene. V was clipped by 4 bases and J by 1 base, with 7 bases between them. The germline V gene has CDR1 DFQATT and CDR2 SNEGSKA (reference sequence). The CDR3 spans 12 residues. The CDR3 sequence is CSAIRQNTEAFF. DNA of the CDR3: TGCAGTGCTATCAGGCAGAACACTGAAGCTTTCTTT.

V usage is TRBV29-1 and J usage is TRBJ1-5; no definite D call. V lost 1 base and J 6 bases, leaving 13 bases between the germline ends. Germline-derived CDR1 and CDR2 are SQVTM and ANQGSEA. This CDR3 spans 14 amino acids. This chain's CDR3 is CSVEGDEKGQPQHF. CDR3 coding DNA: TGCAGCGTTGAAGGTGATGAGAAGGGTCAGCCCCAGCATTTT.